This TCR beta chain derives from a study of T-cell memory formation after mild COVID-19. Only a few counts were recorded for this clonotype. TCRdb re-derived calls from the 5' RACE reads in MiXCR, one entry per CDR3 protein. The data contain some 410,000 distinct CDR3 sequences, more than 20% of them singletons. This CDR3 is 17 amino acids long. CDR1 is SEHNR and CDR2 is FQNEAQ in the germline V gene (reference sequence). After removal of 1 base from V and 0 bases from J, the junction contained 6 bases not matched to a gene. Source material: PBMCs or a T cell subset sorted from them (not recorded which). This rearrangement joins TRBV7-9 to TRBJ2-3; 8 positions match TRBD2. This receptor was identified in an adult woman who had mild COVID-19 (a few samples of this study predate the infection). Cell type and time point are not known. The CDR3 spells CASSLGLATTSTDTQYF. The CDR3 DNA reads TGTGCCAGCAGCTTAGGACTAGCGACAACTAGCACAGATACGCAGTATTTT.